One T cell receptor (beta chain) is described in this entry. Its specificity is unknown. Autoimmune disease history or systemic immunosuppression disqualified patients. The source of the sample is a study of OX40 agonist ivuxolimab in advanced cancers. Overall study: Those enrolled were 80% to 85% male, with a mean age of around 57 years and ages from roughly 20 to 85. Overall study results and limits: Expanded clones were, on average, more numerous in CD8+ T cells than in CD4+.

V was shortened by 0 bases and J by 8 bases, with 12 bases between the two germline ends. The CDR3 is 14 residues long. CDR1 SGDLS and CDR2 YYNGEE come from the germline V gene. This table comes from immunoSEQ multiplex PCR, and its TCRdb copy is limited to in-frame clones, with some not included. The profile shows around 60,000 clones, about 80% of them singletons. The sample was CD4+ or CD8+ T cells sorted from blood, taken in a trial of the OX40 agonist ivuxolimab. The TCR sequence derives from an adult with an advanced solid tumor such as melanoma, head and neck, liver or kidney cancer. This chain uses TRBV9 with TRBJ1-3; D not certain. This chain's CDR3 is CASSVDMREDTIYF. CDR3 in DNA: TGTGCCAGCAGCGTAGATATGCGAGAGGACACCATATATTTT.